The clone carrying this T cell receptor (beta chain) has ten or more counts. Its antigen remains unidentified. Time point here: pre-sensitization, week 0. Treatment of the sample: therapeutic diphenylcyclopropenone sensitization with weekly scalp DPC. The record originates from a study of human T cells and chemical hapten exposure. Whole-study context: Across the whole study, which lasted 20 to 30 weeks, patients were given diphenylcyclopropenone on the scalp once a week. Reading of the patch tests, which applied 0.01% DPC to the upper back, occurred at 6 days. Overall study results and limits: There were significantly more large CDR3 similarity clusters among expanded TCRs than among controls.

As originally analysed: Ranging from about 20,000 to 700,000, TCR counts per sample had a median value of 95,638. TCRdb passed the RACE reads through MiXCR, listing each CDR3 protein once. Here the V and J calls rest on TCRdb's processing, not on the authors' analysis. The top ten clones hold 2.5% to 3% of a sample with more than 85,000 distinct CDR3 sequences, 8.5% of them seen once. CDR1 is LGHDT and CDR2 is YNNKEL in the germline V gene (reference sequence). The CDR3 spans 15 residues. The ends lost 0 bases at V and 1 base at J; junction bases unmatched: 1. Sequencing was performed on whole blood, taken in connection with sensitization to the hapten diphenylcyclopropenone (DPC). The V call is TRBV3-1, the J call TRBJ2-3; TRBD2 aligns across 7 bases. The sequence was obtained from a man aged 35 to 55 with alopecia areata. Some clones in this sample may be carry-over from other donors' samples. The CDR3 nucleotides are TGTGCCAGCAGCCAAGAAACTAGCGGCACAGATACGCAGTATTTT. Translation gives CASSQETSGTDTQYF.